This T cell receptor beta chain was obtained from a study of blood T cell repertoires in COVID-19. On the study more broadly: Material from acute and convalescent COVID-19 was sourced from the United States, Italy and Spain.

CDR1 and CDR2 from the germline V gene are SQVTM and ANQGSEA. CDR3 length: 13 residues. V lost 4 bases and J lost 0, with 9 bases in between. In regard to this clone: Other DNA sequences within the sample encode an identical CDR3.

Profiled with immunoSEQ multiplex PCR; TCRdb holds only in-frame clones, not every one. Counted here are 150,000 to 180,000 clones, 75% to 85% occurring once; the ten biggest clones make up about 0.58%. V is TRBV29-1 and J is TRBJ1-2, with TRBD1 as a possible D gene (6 bases). The specimen sequenced was peripheral blood. The TCR was taken from a man aged 55 to 70 with acute or convalescent COVID-19. The CDR3 region is CSVGQGPNYGYTF. In DNA, the CDR3 is TGCAGCGTTGGGCAGGGGCCTAACTATGGCTACACCTTC.